The 30 T cell receptor beta chains below all came from one sample that was sequenced in a study of T-cell reconstitution after alpha-beta-depleted transplantation in children. Preparing the TCRbeta library involved the use of unique molecular identifiers. One entry per CDR3 protein, called by TCRdb with MiXCR from the PCR reads. The sample records roughly 200,000 distinct CDR3 sequences, approximately 10% being singletons. The specimen comprised PBMCs, sampled before TCRalphabeta/CD19-depleted stem cell transplant. These receptor sequences come from a child younger than two with acute myeloid leukemia, due to receive a stem cell transplant.

This clonotype has only a few counts. The rearrangement links TRBV20-1 to TRBJ2-1, with TRBD2 matching 12 bases. CDR3 size: 13 residues. With 5 bases clipped from V and 8 bases from J, the junction kept 4 bases outside the gene matches. In germline, CDR1 is DFQATT, CDR2 SNEGSKA (reference sequence). CDR3: CSAGLAGPYEQFF. The CDR3 DNA sequence: TGCAGTGCTGGACTAGCGGGGCCATATGAGCAGTTCTTC.

A note on this clonotype: This may come from a read error, since a much larger clone is one base off. The V and J genes are TRBV2 and TRBJ1-5, with 8 bases lining up with TRBD1. CDR3 length: 17 residues. The germline CDR1 and CDR2 sequences are SNHLY and FYNNEI. The CDR3 DNA reads as TGTGCCAACAGTCCCGACAGGGGCTTTGGAAGCAATCAGCCCCAGCATTTT. Amino acids: CANSPDRGFGSNQPQHF. The whole variable domain, filled in from reference TRBV2 and TRBJ1-5, reads EPEVTQTPSHQVTQMGQEVILRCVPISNHLYFYWYRQILGQKVEFLVSFYNNEISEKSEIFDDQFSVERPDGSNFTLKIRSTKLEDSAMYFCANSPDRGFGSNQPQHFGDGTRLSIL.

This clonotype has a count of ten or more. This rearrangement joins TRBV2 to TRBJ2-2; no definite D call. The V gene lost 4 bases and the J gene lost 2 bases, with 5 bases spanning the gap. This CDR3 comprises 13 residues. CDR1 is SNHLY and CDR2 is FYNNEI in the germline V gene. CDR3 in DNA: TGTGCCAGCAGTGTTTTCAACACCGGGGAGCTGTTTTTT. It codes for CASSVFNTGELFF.

This clonotype was counted ten times or more. The V call is TRBV7-6, the J call TRBJ2-3, with D unresolved. The CDR3 sequence is 15 residues long. Germline V gives CDR1 SGHVS, CDR2 FNYEAQ. The V end lost 1 base, the J end lost 2 bases, and 10 bases lay between the germline ends. The CDR3 loop is CASSLVALNTDTQYF. In DNA, the CDR3 is TGTGCCAGCAGCTTAGTTGCCCTCAACACAGATACGCAGTATTTT.

The CDR3 DNA sequence: TGCGCCAGCAGCCGCAATGGAGATACGCAGTATTTT. This sequence encodes CASSRNGDTQYF. The gene calls are TRBV5-1 and TRBJ2-3; D gene unclear. Germline assignment: CDR1 SGHRS and CDR2 YFSETQ. The CDR3 extends over 12 amino acids. Trimming shortened V by 4 bases and J by 5 bases, and 8 bases separated the two germline ends.

This clonotype was detected ten times or more. V usage is TRBV25-1 and J usage is TRBJ1-1, with D uncertain. This CDR3 has 15 amino acids. Germline V gene data show CDR1 as MGHDK and CDR2 as SYGVNS. V was cut by 1 base and J by 0 bases, with 9 bases left in between. The CDR3 nucleotides are TGTGCCAGCAGTGAATTGAAGGGATTGAACACTGAAGCTTTCTTT. It yields the protein CASSELKGLNTEAFF.

This clonotype occurred a few times. At one end the junction does not follow the germline gene, possibly because of a read error. J is TRBJ2-7 and V is TRBV2; TRBD1 matches 7 bases. Germline V lookup: CDR1 SNHLY, CDR2 FYNNEI. The length of the CDR3 is 14 residues. The DNA of the CDR3 is TGTGCCAGCATTGAACAGGGACAGCTCTACGAGCAGTACTTC. It is translated as CASIEQGQLYEQYF. The variable domain in full, with the rest retrieved from reference TRBV2 and TRBJ2-7, is EPEVTQTPSHQVTQMGQEVILRCVPISNHLYFYWYRQILGQKVEFLVSFYNNEISEKSEIFDDQFSVERPDGSNFTLKIRSTKLEDSAMYFCASIEQGQLYEQYFGPGTRLTVT.

This clonotype was seen ten or more times. The chain links TRBV18 to TRBJ1-5, with 7 bases that match TRBD1. CDR3 size: 16 residues. J was trimmed by 1 base and V by 1 base; bases with no gene match: 4. Per the germline V gene, CDR1 is KGHSH and CDR2 is LQKENI. CDR3 nucleotide sequence: TGTGCCAGCTCACCACGTGGCAGGGGGAGCAATCAGCCCCAGCATTTT. Protein product: CASSPRGRGSNQPQHF.

This clonotype was observed many times. The V and J genes are TRBV4-2 and TRBJ2-4, with TRBD2 matching 7 bases. Germline CDR1 LGHNA, CDR2 YNFKEQ. The CDR3 totals 19 residues. The V segment lost 0 bases and the J segment 0 bases; nucleotides outside the gene matches: 11. The CDR3: CASSQEGRVLDLAKNIQYF. The CDR3 coding sequence is TGTGCCAGCAGCCAAGAAGGGAGGGTTCTAGACCTAGCCAAAAACATTCAGTACTTC.

This clonotype was seen repeatedly, ten times or more. The chain links TRBV2 to TRBJ2-7, with D hard to call. The ends were cut back, 8 bases at V and 0 bases at J, with 8 bases in the middle. Per the germline V gene, CDR1 is SNHLY and CDR2 is FYNNEI. This CDR3 has 12 amino acids. The CDR3 is CASGPSSYEQYF. CDR3 coding DNA: TGTGCCAGCGGACCGAGCTCCTACGAGCAGTACTTC.

This clonotype was found many times. The V and J genes are TRBV28 and TRBJ2-7, with 10 positions matching TRBD2. The CDR3 loop spans 15 amino acids. V lost 7 bases to trimming and J lost 5 bases; unmatched junction nucleotides: 11. Germline CDR1 reads MDHEN; CDR2 reads SYDVKM. Here the CDR3 DNA reads TGTGCCAGCACCCCCCCAGCGGGAGGGTTTAACGAGCAGTACTTC. As protein: CASTPPAGGFNEQYF.

This clonotype was seen ten or more times. The chain joins TRBV3-1 to TRBJ1-6; D remains ambiguous. The length of the CDR3 is 13 residues. Deletions cut 1 base from V and 10 bases from J, with 8 bases between. CDR1 is LGHDT and CDR2 is YNNKEL in the germline V gene (reference sequence). The CDR3 protein is CASSQGRLSPLHF. CDR3 nucleotides: TGTGCCAGCAGCCAAGGGCGATTATCACCCCTCCACTTT.

There are many counts of this clonotype. The rearrangement links TRBV5-1 to TRBJ2-3; 9 bases are a match to TRBD1. CDR1 is SGHRS, CDR2 YFSETQ, per germline. V dropped 5 bases and J dropped 2; count of bases not matched to a gene: 9. This CDR3 has 16 residues. The CDR3 sequence is CASSQVQGADTDTQYF. The CDR3 DNA is TGCGCCAGCAGTCAGGTACAGGGGGCCGACACAGATACGCAGTATTTT.

With regard to this clonotype: A much larger clonotype is one base distant, so this may be a read error. This chain joins TRBV5-1 and TRBJ1-6; perhaps TRBD1 as D (5 bases). CDR3 length equals 15 residues. Germline V CDR1 and CDR2: SGHRS, YFSETQ. This CDR3 reads CASTEGHVYISPLHF. The CDR3 coding sequence is TGCGCCAGCACAGAAGGACACGTCTATATTTCACCCCTCCACTTT.

V is TRBV5-1 and J is TRBJ2-7; D call uncertain. Trimming removed 0 bases at V and 2 bases at J, with 12 bases between. This CDR3 region has 15 residues. From germline, CDR1 is SGHRS and CDR2 YFSETQ. The CDR3 nucleotides are TGCGCCAGCAGCTTGGTGGTAGAAGCGACCTACGAGCAGTACTTC. It translates to CASSLVVEATYEQYF.

This clonotype was recorded at least ten times. The genes are TRBV7-2 and TRBJ2-1; D unresolved. V was shortened by 2 bases and J by 8 bases, with 10 bases between the two germline ends. Per the germline V gene, CDR1 is SGHTA and CDR2 is FQGNSA. This CDR3 spans 13 amino acids. The CDR3 nucleotides read TGTGCCAGCAGCTTATTCCAGGCATATGAGCAGTTCTTC. It encodes CASSLFQAYEQFF.

This clonotype was observed many times. The CDR3 DNA is TGTGCCAGCAGCCGACAGGGGACCCTCTACGAGCAGTACTTC. This translates into CASSRQGTLYEQYF. The chain is built from TRBV7-9 and TRBJ2-7; 8 bases fit TRBD1. The CDR3 contains 14 residues. After removal of 5 bases from V and 3 bases from J, the junction contained 6 bases not matched to a gene. Per the germline V gene, CDR1 is SEHNR and CDR2 is FQNEAQ (reference sequence).

This clonotype was recorded many times. CDR3 nucleotides: TGTGCCAGCAGCCCAAGGGAGGGGTCCTACGAGCAGTACTTC. Translated: CASSPREGSYEQYF. The V call is TRBV3-1, the J call TRBJ2-7, with TRBD2 identical over 7 bases. The CDR3 is 14 residues long. CDR1 and CDR2 from the germline V gene are LGHDT and YNNKEL (reference sequence). V shed 4 bases and J 1 base; nucleotides not matched to a gene: 4.

This clonotype has ten or more counts. The chain uses TRBV2 and TRBJ1-5, with D maybe TRBD1 (5 bases). This CDR3 comprises 15 residues. Deletions cut 4 bases from V and 11 bases from J, with 21 bases between. Germline V gives CDR1 SNHLY, CDR2 FYNNEI. This CDR3 is CASSGWTFTLGAQHF. The CDR3 DNA sequence: TGTGCCAGCAGTGGATGGACATTTACGCTAGGGGCCCAGCATTTT. Together with reference TRBV2 and TRBJ1-5, the CDR3 gives the full variable domain: EPEVTQTPSHQVTQMGQEVILRCVPISNHLYFYWYRQILGQKVEFLVSFYNNEISEKSEIFDDQFSVERPDGSNFTLKIRSTKLEDSAMYFCASSGWTFTLGAQHFGDGTRLSIL.

The gene calls are TRBV11-1 and TRBJ2-6, with D tentatively TRBD1 (6 bases). Between the trimmed V and J ends, which lost 1 base and 2 bases, there was a span of 18 bases. The CDR3 spans 19 residues. Germline CDR1 and CDR2: SGHAT and FQDESV (reference sequence). CDR3 nucleotides: TGTGCCAGCAGCTTAGACTCCGGCAGGGGTAAAGCTGGGGCCAACGTCCTGACTTTC. Translation gives CASSLDSGRGKAGANVLTF.

This clonotype has at least ten counts. V usage is TRBV6-5 and J usage is TRBJ2-6, with D perhaps matching TRBD1 (6 bases). The CDR3 is made up of 16 amino acids. V lost 5 bases and J lost 4, with 15 bases in between. CDR1 MNHEY and CDR2 SVGAGI come from the germline V gene. The CDR3 loop is CASSPHRAGGANVLTF. The CDR3 nucleotides are TGTGCCAGCAGTCCCCACAGGGCAGGAGGGGCCAACGTCCTGACTTTC.

This clonotype was detected ten times or more. The J gene is TRBJ2-3, the V gene TRBV5-1; the match to TRBD1 covers 9 bases. The CDR3 totals 14 residues. The germline gives CDR1 SGHRS, CDR2 YFSETQ. The junction had 7 bases not matched to a gene; V was cut back by 7 bases and J by 4 bases. As DNA, the CDR3 is TGCGCCAGCGGGCTCACAGGGGGCTCAGATACGCAGTATTTT. Its protein product is CASGLTGGSDTQYF. The full variable domain, its missing parts supplied by reference TRBV5-1 and TRBJ2-3, is KAGVTQTPRYLIKTRGQQVTLSCSPISGHRSVSWYQQTPGQGLQFLFEYFSETQRNKGNFPGRFSGRQFSNSRSEMNVSTLELGDSALYLCASGLTGGSDTQYFGPGTRLTVL.

This clonotype was observed at least ten times. The chain is built from TRBV20-1 and TRBJ1-1; 7 nucleotides agree with TRBD1. The CDR3 loop spans 18 amino acids. Germline-derived CDR1 and CDR2 are DFQATT and SNEGSKA (reference sequence). V was pared by 0 bases and J by 0 bases, with 13 bases of the junction left unmatched. CDR3 DNA: TGCAGTGCTAGAGAAGGGGGCTTTCGGTTTTCGATGAACACTGAAGCTTTCTTT. As protein: CSAREGGFRFSMNTEAFF.

This clonotype was seen at least ten times. This chain links TRBV20-1 with TRBJ2-1, with D tentatively TRBD1 or TRBD2 (7 bases each). The CDR3 sequence is 17 residues long. Trimming took 6 bases from V and 4 from J, leaving 25 bases between them. The V gene's germline CDR1 is DFQATT and CDR2 SNEGSKA (reference sequence). CDR3 in amino acids: CSARPTGASGIYNEQFF. In nucleotides, the CDR3 is TGCAGTGCCAGACCCACAGGGGCTAGCGGAATATACAATGAGCAGTTCTTC.

This clonotype was seen repeatedly, ten times or more. This chain links TRBV5-1 with TRBJ2-6, with D maybe TRBD2 (5 bases). The CDR3 is made up of 16 amino acids. From germline, CDR1 is SGHRS and CDR2 YFSETQ. V shed 0 bases and J shed 0 bases, with 7 bases lying between them. CDR3 DNA sequence: TGCGCCAGCAGCTTGGGGGAGTCCTCTGGGGCCAACGTCCTGACTTTC. Protein: CASSLGESSGANVLTF.

The chain has TRBV11-2 and TRBJ2-7; 11 bases are a match to TRBD2. The CDR3 sequence is 16 residues long. Germline V gene data show CDR1 as SGHAT and CDR2 as FQNNGV. Trimming removed 0 bases from V and 6 bases from J; junction bases left unmatched: 7. The CDR3 sequence: CASSLDGRLAGREQYF. The CDR3, as DNA: TGTGCCAGCAGCTTAGATGGCCGACTAGCGGGACGCGAGCAGTACTTC.

This clonotype was counted ten times or more. J is TRBJ2-7 and V is TRBV5-1; 9 bases line up with TRBD2. The CDR3 runs 15 residues. V shed 3 bases, J shed 2 bases, and the junction held 6 bases outside the gene matches. Looked up from germline, CDR1 is SGHRS and CDR2 is YFSETQ. CDR3 DNA: TGCGCCAGCAGCTCCCTTAGCGGGGGAACCTACGAGCAGTACTTC. It yields the protein CASSSLSGGTYEQYF.

Concerning this clonotype itself: A much bigger clone sits one base away, suggesting this may be a read error. The chain employs TRBV13 and TRBJ2-7; D remains unclear. The germline V gene encodes CDR1 PRHDT and CDR2 FYEKMQ (reference sequence). CDR3 length equals 14 residues. The CDR3 DNA is TGTACCAGCAGCTTAGGCAGTGTCTCCTACGAGCAGTACTTC. This gives the protein CTSSLGSVSYEQYF.

The chain carries TRBV18 and TRBJ1-1; maybe TRBD1 (5 bases). The CDR3 runs to 13 residues. V lost 6 bases and J 1 base, leaving 9 bases between the germline ends. Germline assignment: CDR1 KGHSH and CDR2 LQKENI. In DNA, the CDR3 is TGTGCCAGCTCCGGGGGATCGAACACTGAAGCTTTCTTT. This sequence encodes CASSGGSNTEAFF.

In its sample, this clonotype was seen many times. The chain links TRBV10-3 to TRBJ2-3; no clear D gene. CDR3 size: 11 residues. V gave up 0 bases and J gave up 8 bases, with 3 bases separating them. Germline values: CDR1 ENHRY, CDR2 SYGVKD. CDR3 in amino acids: CAISESGTQYF. In DNA, the CDR3 is TGTGCCATCAGTGAGTCGGGTACGCAGTATTTT.